Only one count was recorded for the clone carrying this T cell receptor (beta chain). TCR beta CDR3 sequences were amplified from RNA transcripts. RT-PCR in the first round (using the HTBI primer set) targeted the TCR CDR3. Each CDR3 protein is one row after TCRdb ran MiXCR on the multiplex PCR reads. The sample holds some 27,000 distinct CDR3 sequences, 45% seen once. CDR1 is SGHRS, CDR2 YFSETQ, per germline. Trimming took 2 bases from V and 8 from J, leaving 11 bases between them. This CDR3 comprises 14 residues. This record comes from a study of T cells in Graves' hyperthyroidism and ophthalmopathy. Study overall: Staff took peripheral blood when the initial diagnosis was made, before any treatment began.

Graves' hyperthyroidism is called stable when ophthalmopathy does not progress within 18 months. Diagnoses used clinical symptoms, serum thyroxine and TRAb, thyroid ultrasound and orbital computed tomography. The V and J genes are TRBV5-1 and TRBJ1-6; D unclear. The receptor comes from a woman aged 25 to 45 with Graves' hyperthyroidism. Material for sequencing was blood. The chain's CDR3 is CASSFGSQYSPLHF. Here the CDR3 DNA reads TGCGCCAGCAGCTTTGGAAGCCAATATTCACCCCTCCACTTT.